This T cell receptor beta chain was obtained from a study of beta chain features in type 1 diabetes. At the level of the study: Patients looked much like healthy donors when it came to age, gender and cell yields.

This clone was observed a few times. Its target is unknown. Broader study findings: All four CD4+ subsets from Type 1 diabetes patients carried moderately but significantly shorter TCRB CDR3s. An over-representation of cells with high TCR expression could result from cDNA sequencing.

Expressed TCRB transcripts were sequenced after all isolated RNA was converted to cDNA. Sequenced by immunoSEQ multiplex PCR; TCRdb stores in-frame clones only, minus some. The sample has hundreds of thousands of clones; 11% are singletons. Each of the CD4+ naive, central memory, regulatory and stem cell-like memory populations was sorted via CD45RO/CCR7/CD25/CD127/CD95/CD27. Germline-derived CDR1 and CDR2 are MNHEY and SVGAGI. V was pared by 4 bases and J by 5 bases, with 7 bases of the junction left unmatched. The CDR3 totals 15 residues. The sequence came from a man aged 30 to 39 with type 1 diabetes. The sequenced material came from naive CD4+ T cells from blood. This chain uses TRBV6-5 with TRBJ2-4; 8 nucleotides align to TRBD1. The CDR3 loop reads CASSSLGTGENIQYF. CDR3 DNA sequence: TGTGCCAGCAGTTCCCTCGGGACAGGAGAAAACATTCAGTACTTC.